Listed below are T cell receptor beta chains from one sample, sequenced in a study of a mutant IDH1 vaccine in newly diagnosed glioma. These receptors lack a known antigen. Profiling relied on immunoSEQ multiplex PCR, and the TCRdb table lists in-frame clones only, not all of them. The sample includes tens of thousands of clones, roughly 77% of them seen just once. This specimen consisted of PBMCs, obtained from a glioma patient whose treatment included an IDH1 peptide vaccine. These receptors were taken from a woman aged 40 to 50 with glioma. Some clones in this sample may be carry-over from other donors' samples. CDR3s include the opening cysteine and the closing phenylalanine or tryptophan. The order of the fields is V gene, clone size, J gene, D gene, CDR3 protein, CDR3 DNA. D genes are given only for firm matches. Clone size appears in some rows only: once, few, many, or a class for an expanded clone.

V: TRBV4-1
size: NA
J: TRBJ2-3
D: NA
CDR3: CASSQGPSETDTQYF
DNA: TGCGCCAGCAGCCAAGGGCCTAGCGAAACAGATACGCAGTATTTT

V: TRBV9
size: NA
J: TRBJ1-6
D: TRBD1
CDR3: CASSMGQLNSPLHF
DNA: TGTGCCAGCAGCATGGGACAGCTTAATTCACCCCTCCACTTT

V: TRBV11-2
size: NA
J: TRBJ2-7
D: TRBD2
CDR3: CASSSLRGRTSGAVQYF
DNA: TGTGCCAGCAGCTCCCTTCGGGGGAGGACTAGCGGGGCTGTGCAGTACTTC

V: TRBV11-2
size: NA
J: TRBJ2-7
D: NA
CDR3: CASSWRRGANF
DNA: TGTGCCAGCAGCTGGCGGAGGGGAGCGAACTTC

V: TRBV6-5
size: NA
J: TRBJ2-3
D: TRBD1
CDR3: CASRETGADTQYF
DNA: TGTGCCAGCAGGGAGACAGGGGCAGATACGCAGTATTTT

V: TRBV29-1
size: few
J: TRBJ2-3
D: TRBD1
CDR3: CSVVGTGIGTDTQYF
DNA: TGCAGCGTAGTCGGGACAGGGATAGGCACAGATACGCAGTATTTT

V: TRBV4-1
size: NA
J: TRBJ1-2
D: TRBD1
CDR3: CASSQGYRGGYTF
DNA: TGCGCCAGCAGCCAAGGATACAGGGGTGGCTACACCTTC

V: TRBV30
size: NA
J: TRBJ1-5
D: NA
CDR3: CAWSAHLGGGSQPQHF
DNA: TGTGCCTGGAGTGCCCACCTAGGGGGGGGAAGTCAGCCCCAGCATTTT

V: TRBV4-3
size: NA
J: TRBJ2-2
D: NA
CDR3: CASRPSRDSNTGELFF
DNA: TGCGCCAGCAGACCATCAAGGGATTCGAACACCGGGGAGCTGTTTTTT

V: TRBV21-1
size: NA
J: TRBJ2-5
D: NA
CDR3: CASSKEREEGKGETQYF
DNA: TGTGCCAGCAGCAAAGAGAGGGAGGAGGGGAAGGGCGAGACCCAGTACTTC